What follows describes a single TCR beta chain. The source of the sample is a study of shared clonotypes between healthy human individuals. Assay execution took place at the deep level. Libraries were prepared by immunoSEQ multiplex PCR; TCRdb keeps only in-frame clonotypes and omits some of them. In the table there are hundreds of thousands of clones, 90% to 97% of which are singletons. CD8 cells classed as naive were CD45RO-negative and positively selected for CCR7, excluding terminally differentiated effector memory CD45RA+ cells. The CDR3 loop spans 14 amino acids. Germline loops: CDR1 SGHDN, CDR2 FVKESK. Trimming removed 4 bases from V and 3 bases from J, with 13 bases in between.

The source material was naive CD8+ T cells sorted from blood. This receptor was taken from a woman aged 25 to 39 in good health. The chain recombines TRBV14 with TRBJ2-7; D tentatively reads TRBD1 or TRBD2 (6 bases each). The CDR3 loop reads CASSPRDNHYEQYF. In nucleotides, the CDR3 is TGTGCCAGCAGCCCGCGGGACAACCACTACGAGCAGTACTTC.